What follows are 3 T cell receptor beta chains derived from one specimen sequenced in a study of blood T cell repertoires in COVID-19. The data were produced by immunoSEQ multiplex PCR, yet TCRdb's version contains in-frame clones alone and is incomplete. Of 250,000 or so clones in the sample, less than 90% were seen once. The sequenced sample consisted of peripheral blood. These receptors came from a middle-aged woman who had recovered from COVID-19.

The gene calls are TRBV5-5 and TRBJ1-6, with D unresolved. V was cut by 2 bases and J by 12 bases, with 15 bases left in between. Germline loops: CDR1 SGHKS, CDR2 YYEKEE (reference sequence). The CDR3 has 14 amino acids. In DNA, the CDR3 is TGTGCCAGCAGCTTAGGCGGAGCCGAAGGACCCCTCCACTTT. This gives the protein CASSLGGAEGPLHF.

This clone was found once. This chain connects TRBV28 to TRBJ1-5, with D maybe TRBD1 (6 bases). CDR1 and CDR2 (germline): MDHEN, SYDVKM. The CDR3 loop spans 12 amino acids. V was clipped by 5 bases and J by 6 bases, with 8 bases between them. As DNA, the CDR3 is TGTGCCAGCAGTCACAGGGTTCAGCCCCAGCATTTT. It translates to CASSHRVQPQHF.

This clone was counted only a few times. The chain links TRBV2 to TRBJ1-2; D unresolved. Germline V lookup: CDR1 SNHLY, CDR2 FYNNEI. The V end lost 7 bases, the J end lost 8 bases, and 11 bases lay between the germline ends. This CDR3 has 11 amino acids. The CDR3 DNA reads TGTGCCAGCATTTATAGAGGAGGCTACACCTTC. It specifies CASIYRGGYTF.